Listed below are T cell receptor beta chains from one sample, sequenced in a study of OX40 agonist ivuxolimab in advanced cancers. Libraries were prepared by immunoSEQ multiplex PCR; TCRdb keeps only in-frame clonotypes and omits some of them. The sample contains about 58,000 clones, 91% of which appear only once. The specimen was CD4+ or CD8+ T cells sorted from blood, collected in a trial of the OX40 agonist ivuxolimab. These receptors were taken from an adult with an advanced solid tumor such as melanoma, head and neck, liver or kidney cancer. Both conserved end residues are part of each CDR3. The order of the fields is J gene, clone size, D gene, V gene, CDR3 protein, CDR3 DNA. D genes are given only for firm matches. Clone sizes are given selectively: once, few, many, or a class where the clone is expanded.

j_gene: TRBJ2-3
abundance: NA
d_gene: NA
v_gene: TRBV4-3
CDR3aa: CASSQDGAGLTDTQYF
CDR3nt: TGCGCCAGCAGCCAAGATGGGGCAGGCCTCACAGATACGCAGTATTTT

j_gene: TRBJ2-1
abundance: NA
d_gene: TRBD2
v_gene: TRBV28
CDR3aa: CASSPLPAGGYNEQFF
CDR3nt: TGTGCCAGCAGTCCCCTACCTGCCGGGGGGTACAATGAGCAGTTCTTC

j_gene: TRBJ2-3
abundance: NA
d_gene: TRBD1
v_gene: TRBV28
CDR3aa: CASSPLLIDRGPTDTQYF
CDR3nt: TGTGCCAGCAGCCCCCTTCTGATAGACAGGGGGCCCACAGATACGCAGTATTTT

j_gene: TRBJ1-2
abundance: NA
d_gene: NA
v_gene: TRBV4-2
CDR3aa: CASSRGALTF
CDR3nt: TGTGCCAGCAGCCGCGGGGCTCTCACCTTC

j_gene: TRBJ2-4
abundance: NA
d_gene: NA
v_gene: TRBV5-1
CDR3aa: CASSYGVFQYF
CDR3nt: TGCGCCAGCAGCTACGGGGTATTTCAGTACTTC

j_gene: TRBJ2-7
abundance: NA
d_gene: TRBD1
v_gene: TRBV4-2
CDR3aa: CASSQDEGTGAYEQYF
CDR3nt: TGTGCCAGCAGCCAAGATGAAGGGACAGGGGCCTACGAGCAGTACTTC

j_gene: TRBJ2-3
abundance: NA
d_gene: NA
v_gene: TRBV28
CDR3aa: CASTPSRGTSTDTQYF
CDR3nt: TGTGCCAGCACCCCTTCTCGCGGGACCAGCACAGATACGCAGTATTTT

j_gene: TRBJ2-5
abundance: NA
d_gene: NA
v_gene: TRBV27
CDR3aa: CASSSAGYQETQYF
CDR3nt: TGTGCCAGCAGTTCGGCGGGGTACCAAGAGACCCAGTACTTC

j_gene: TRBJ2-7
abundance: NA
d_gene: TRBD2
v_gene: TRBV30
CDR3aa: CAWSMRGLAWVQYF
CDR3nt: TGTGCCTGGAGCATGAGGGGACTAGCCTGGGTGCAGTACTTC

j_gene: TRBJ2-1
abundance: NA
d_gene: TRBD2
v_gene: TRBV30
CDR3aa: CAWSSGGGLNEQFF
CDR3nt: TGTGCCTGGAGTTCGGGGGGAGGGCTCAATGAGCAGTTCTTC

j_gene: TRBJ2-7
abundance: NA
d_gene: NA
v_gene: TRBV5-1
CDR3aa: CASSLAAGNEQYF
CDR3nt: TGCGCCAGCAGCTTGGCCGCGGGCAACGAGCAGTACTTC

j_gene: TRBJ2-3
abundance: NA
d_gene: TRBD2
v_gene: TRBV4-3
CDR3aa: CASSQDGAGRGGDTQYF
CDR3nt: TGCGCCAGCAGCCAAGATGGTGCGGGCCGGGGGGGAGATACGCAGTATTTT

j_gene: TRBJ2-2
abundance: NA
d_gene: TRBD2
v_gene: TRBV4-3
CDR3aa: CASSQGLAGYTGELFF
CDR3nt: TGCGCCAGCAGCCAAGGGTTAGCGGGGTACACCGGGGAGCTGTTTTTT

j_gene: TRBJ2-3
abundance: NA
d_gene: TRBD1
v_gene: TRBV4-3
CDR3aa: CASREGTGVIDTQYF
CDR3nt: TGCGCCAGCAGGGAGGGGACAGGGGTTATAGATACGCAGTATTTT

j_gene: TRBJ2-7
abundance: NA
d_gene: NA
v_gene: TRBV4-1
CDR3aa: CASSQDPSPTYEQYF
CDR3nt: TGCGCCAGCAGCCAAGATCCTAGCCCAACCTACGAGCAGTACTTC

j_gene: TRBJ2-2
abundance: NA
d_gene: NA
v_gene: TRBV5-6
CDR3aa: CASSFRQNTGELFF
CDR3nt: TGTGCCAGCAGCTTTAGACAGAACACCGGGGAGCTGTTTTTT

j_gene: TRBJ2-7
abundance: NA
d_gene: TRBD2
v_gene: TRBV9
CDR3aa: CASSRTSGRSYEQYF
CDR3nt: TGTGCCAGCAGCCGGACTAGCGGGAGATCCTACGAGCAGTACTTC

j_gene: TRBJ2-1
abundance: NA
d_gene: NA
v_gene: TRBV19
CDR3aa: CASSRDQRNEQFF
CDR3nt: TGTGCCAGTAGCCGGGACCAAAGGAATGAGCAGTTCTTC

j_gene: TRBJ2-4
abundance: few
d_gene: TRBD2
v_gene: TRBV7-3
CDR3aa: CASSETSGSGNIQYF
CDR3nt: TGTGCCAGCAGCGAGACTAGCGGGAGTGGAAACATTCAGTACTTC

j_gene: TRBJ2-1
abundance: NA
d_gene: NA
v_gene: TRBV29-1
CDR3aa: CSVEVWGNNEQFF
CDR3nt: TGCAGCGTTGAAGTTTGGGGGAACAATGAGCAGTTCTTC

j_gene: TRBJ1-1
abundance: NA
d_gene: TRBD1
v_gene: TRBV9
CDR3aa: CASSTSAGGAGTEAFF
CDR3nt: TGTGCCAGCAGCACCTCCGCAGGGGGCGCGGGCACTGAAGCTTTCTTT

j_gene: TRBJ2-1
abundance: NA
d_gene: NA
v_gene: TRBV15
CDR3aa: CATSRDRGRYNEQFF
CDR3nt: TGTGCCACCAGCAGAGATAGGGGGAGATACAATGAGCAGTTCTTC

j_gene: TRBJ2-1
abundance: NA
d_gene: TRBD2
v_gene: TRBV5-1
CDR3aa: CASSFSGTSGRPEQFF
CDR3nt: TGCGCCAGCAGCTTTTCCGGGACTAGCGGGAGGCCTGAGCAGTTCTTC

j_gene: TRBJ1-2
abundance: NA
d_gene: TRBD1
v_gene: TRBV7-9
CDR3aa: CASSFGQGGYGYTF
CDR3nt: TGTGCCAGCAGCTTCGGACAGGGGGGGTATGGCTACACCTTC

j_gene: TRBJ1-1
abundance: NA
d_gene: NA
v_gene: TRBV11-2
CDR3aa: CASSSRTAEAFF
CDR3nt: TGTGCCAGCAGCTCGAGGACTGCTGAAGCTTTCTTT

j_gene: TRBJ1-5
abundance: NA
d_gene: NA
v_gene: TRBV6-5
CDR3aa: CASSPDDGGNQPQHF
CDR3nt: TGTGCCAGCAGTCCTGACGACGGAGGAAATCAGCCCCAGCATTTT

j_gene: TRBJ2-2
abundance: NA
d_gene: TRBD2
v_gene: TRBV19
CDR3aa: CASSIWGASGRGPGELFF
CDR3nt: TGTGCCAGTAGTATCTGGGGAGCTAGCGGGAGGGGCCCCGGGGAGCTGTTTTTT